These T cell receptor beta chains were read from a single sample in a study of regulatory dendritic cells for organ transplantation. The repertoire was sequenced with immunoSEQ multiplex PCR; TCRdb's copy has only in-frame clones and lacks some. The sample contains roughly 30,000 clones, under 90% of which appear only once. The sequencing sample was made of naive CD8+ T cells from blood. The receptors were gathered from a human donor in good health. The CDR3 runs from the conserved cysteine through the conserved F or W. A row's size may be missing; if present it is once, few, many or a size class.

J: TRBJ1-6
size: few
V: TRBV2
CDR3: CASSEARGGNSPLHF

J: TRBJ1-1
size: NA
V: TRBV7-9
CDR3: CASSPPDRGYTEAFF

J: TRBJ1-2
size: NA
V: TRBV27
CDR3: CASSPDNYGYTF

J: TRBJ2-1
size: NA
V: TRBV7-9
CDR3: CASSSLGGGFYNEQFF

J: TRBJ1-6
size: NA
V: TRBV6-5
CDR3: CASSYRTGVDSPLHF

J: TRBJ1-4
size: few
V: TRBV9
CDR3: CASSDEQGVNEKLFF

J: TRBJ2-3
size: NA
V: TRBV7-8
CDR3: CASSLSVKLAGSTDTQYF

J: TRBJ2-3
size: NA
V: TRBV5-4
CDR3: CASSPIRDRSTDTQYF

J: TRBJ2-3
size: NA
V: TRBV11-2
CDR3: CASSSEGSQYF

J: TRBJ2-7
size: NA
V: TRBV7-7
CDR3: CASSHPTDRSYEQYF

J: TRBJ2-1
size: once
V: TRBV9
CDR3: CASSVGRDRGSHEQFF

J: TRBJ1-4
size: NA
V: TRBV9
CDR3: CASSVNGNGEKLFF

J: TRBJ2-7
size: NA
V: TRBV28
CDR3: CASKEVGQGAFYEQYF

J: TRBJ2-5
size: NA
V: TRBV15
CDR3: CATSMTGTSGLQETQYF

J: TRBJ2-3
size: NA
V: TRBV7-9
CDR3: CASSLPLADTQYF

J: TRBJ2-3
size: once
V: TRBV11-1
CDR3: CASSPTAGGPTDTQYF

J: TRBJ2-7
size: NA
V: TRBV5-6
CDR3: CASSPVLPGTLHPNEQYF

J: TRBJ2-7
size: NA
V: TRBV25-1
CDR3: CATHFTGGTEQYF

J: TRBJ1-2
size: NA
V: TRBV25-1
CDR3: CASSSGTGPNYGYTF

J: TRBJ2-3
size: NA
V: TRBV5-8
CDR3: CASSSGQVFSDTQYF

J: TRBJ2-5
size: NA
V: TRBV6-1
CDR3: CASSEAGWETQYF

J: TRBJ2-3
size: NA
V: TRBV27
CDR3: CASSPWAGTDTQYF

J: TRBJ2-5
size: NA
V: TRBV13
CDR3: CACTTSGGEETQYF

J: TRBJ1-1
size: NA
V: TRBV29-1
CDR3: CSVPDRGRTTEAFF

J: TRBJ1-5
size: NA
V: TRBV6-5
CDR3: CASSYQGVHQPQHF

J: TRBJ2-6
size: NA
V: TRBV9
CDR3: CASSVQTGQGKVGANVLTF

J: TRBJ2-5
size: once
V: TRBV5-6
CDR3: CASSYTGEETQYF

J: TRBJ2-7
size: NA
V: TRBV7-8
CDR3: CASSQSGGSSYEQYF

J: TRBJ2-7
size: NA
V: TRBV11-2
CDR3: CASSSRGGVDEQYF

J: TRBJ2-7
size: NA
V: TRBV13
CDR3: CASSHRGSSYEQYF

J: TRBJ2-5
size: NA
V: TRBV25-1
CDR3: CASSDPRETQYF

J: TRBJ1-5
size: NA
V: TRBV6-1
CDR3: CASSARQVNQPQHF

J: TRBJ2-7
size: once
V: TRBV27
CDR3: CASSLGGQGISYEQYF

J: TRBJ1-1
size: NA
V: TRBV5-6
CDR3: CASSGQVMNTEAFF

J: TRBJ1-4
size: few
V: TRBV18
CDR3: CASSPTEASGEKLFF

J: TRBJ1-2
size: NA
V: TRBV29-1
CDR3: CSVEVAQGTNYGYTF

J: TRBJ1-6
size: few
V: TRBV27
CDR3: CASSWGVNSPLHF

J: TRBJ1-5
size: NA
V: TRBV19
CDR3: CASSIWAFQSNQPQHF